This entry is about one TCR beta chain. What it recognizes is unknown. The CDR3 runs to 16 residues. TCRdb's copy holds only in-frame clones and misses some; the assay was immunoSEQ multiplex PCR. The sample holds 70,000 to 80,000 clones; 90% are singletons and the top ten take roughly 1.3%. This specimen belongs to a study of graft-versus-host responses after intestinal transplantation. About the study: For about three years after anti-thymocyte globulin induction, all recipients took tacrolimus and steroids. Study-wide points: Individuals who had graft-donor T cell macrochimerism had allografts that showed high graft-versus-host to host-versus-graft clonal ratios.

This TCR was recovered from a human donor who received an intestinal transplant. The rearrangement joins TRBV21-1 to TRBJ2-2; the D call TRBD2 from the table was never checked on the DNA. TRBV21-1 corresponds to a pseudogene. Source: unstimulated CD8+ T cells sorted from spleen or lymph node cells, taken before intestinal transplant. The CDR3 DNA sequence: TGTGCCAGCAGCAAAATATCACCTACGAACACCGGGGAGCTGTTTTTT. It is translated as CASSKISPTNTGELFF.